This T cell receptor (beta chain) is from a study of control samples from healthy donors and cancer patients. With 4 bases removed from V and 2 bases from J, the gap between germline ends came to 12 bases. Germline CDR1 reads SGHAT; CDR2 reads FQNNGV. This CDR3 has 14 residues. Sequencing was performed with immunoSEQ multiplex PCR; in TCRdb, only in-frame clones are kept and a portion is missing. The profile shows 68,000 or so clones, about 83% of them singletons. The chain couples TRBV11-2 to TRBJ2-7; maybe TRBD2 (6 bases). Sequenced sample: blood. This receptor was taken from a man aged 60-69 years in good health. The DNA of the CDR3 is TGTGCCAGCAGCTGGAGGGACGGCCCCTACGAGCAGTACTTC. It translates to CASSWRDGPYEQYF.